This T cell receptor beta chain derives from a study of technical replicates of blood from a few donors. The germline gives CDR1 SGHRS, CDR2 YFSETQ. V was shortened by 1 base and J by 4 bases, with 16 bases between the two germline ends. The length of the CDR3 is 16 residues. Sequenced by immunoSEQ multiplex PCR; TCRdb stores in-frame clones only, minus some. The table records under 50,000 clones, 96% of them present only once. The sequenced sample consisted of T cells isolated from PBMCs. This rearrangement joins TRBV5-1 to TRBJ2-3; D is unclear. The source of this sequence is a human donor in good health. The CDR3 sequence: CASSLNTLGPADTQYF. The CDR3 nucleotides are TGCGCCAGCAGCTTGAATACCCTGGGCCCCGCAGATACGCAGTATTTT. The variable domain in full, completed from reference TRBV5-1 and TRBJ2-3, reads KAGVTQTPRYLIKTRGQQVTLSCSPISGHRSVSWYQQTPGQGLQFLFEYFSETQRNKGNFPGRFSGRQFSNSRSEMNVSTLELGDSALYLCASSLNTLGPADTQYFGPGTRLTVL.